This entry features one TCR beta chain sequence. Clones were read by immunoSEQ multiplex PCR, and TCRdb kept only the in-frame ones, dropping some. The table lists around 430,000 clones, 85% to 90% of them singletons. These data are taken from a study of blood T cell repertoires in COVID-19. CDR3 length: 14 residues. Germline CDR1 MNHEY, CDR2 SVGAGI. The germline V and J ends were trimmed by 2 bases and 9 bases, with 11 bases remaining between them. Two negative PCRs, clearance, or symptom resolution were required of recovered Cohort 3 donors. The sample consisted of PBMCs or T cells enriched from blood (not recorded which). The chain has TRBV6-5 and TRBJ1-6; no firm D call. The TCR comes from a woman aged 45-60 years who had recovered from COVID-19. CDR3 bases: TGTGCCAGCAGTTACGTGGGCGATGGTTCACCCCTCCACTTT. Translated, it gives CASSYVGDGSPLHF.